The next 2 T cell receptor beta chains were all read from a single sample in a study of identical twins. TCRdb analysed the 5' RACE reads with MiXCR anew, one entry per CDR3 protein. The top ten clones hold about 2% of a sample with roughly 690,000 distinct CDR3 sequences, less than 7% of them seen once. The sample was naive T cells sorted from blood. The receptors were gathered from a man younger than 35 in good health.

In this sample, this clonotype turned up a few times. In DNA, the CDR3 is TGTGCCAGCAGTTCCCTTCAAGGAGCCGGCTATGGCTACACCTTC. Encoded protein: CASSSLQGAGYGYTF. The V call is TRBV6-5, the J call TRBJ1-2; D is undetermined. Trimming removed 4 bases at V and 4 bases at J, with 16 bases between. The CDR3 length is 15 residues. Looked up from germline, CDR1 is MNHEY and CDR2 is SVGAGI.

This clonotype was observed a few times. The V and J genes are TRBV27 and TRBJ2-5, with 8 bases that match TRBD2. Unmatched junction bases numbered 13, after V lost 4 bases and J lost 6 bases. The germline CDR1 and CDR2 sequences are MNHEY and SMNVEV (reference sequence). CDR3 size: 16 residues. The CDR3 loop is CASSSIREGLPKTQYF. The DNA for the CDR3 is TGTGCCAGCAGTTCAATCCGGGAGGGACTGCCTAAGACCCAGTACTTC.